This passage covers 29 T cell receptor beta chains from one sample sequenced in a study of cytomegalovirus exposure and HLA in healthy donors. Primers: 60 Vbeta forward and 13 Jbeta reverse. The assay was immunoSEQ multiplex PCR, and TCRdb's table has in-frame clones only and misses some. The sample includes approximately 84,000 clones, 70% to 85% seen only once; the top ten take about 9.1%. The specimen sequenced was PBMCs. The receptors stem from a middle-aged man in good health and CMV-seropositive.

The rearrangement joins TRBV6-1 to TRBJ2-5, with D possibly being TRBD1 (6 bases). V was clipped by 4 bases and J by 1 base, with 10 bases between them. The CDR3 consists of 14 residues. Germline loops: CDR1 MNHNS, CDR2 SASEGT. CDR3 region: CASSVGQLQETQYF. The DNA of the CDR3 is TGTGCCAGCAGTGTTGGACAGCTCCAAGAGACCCAGTACTTC.

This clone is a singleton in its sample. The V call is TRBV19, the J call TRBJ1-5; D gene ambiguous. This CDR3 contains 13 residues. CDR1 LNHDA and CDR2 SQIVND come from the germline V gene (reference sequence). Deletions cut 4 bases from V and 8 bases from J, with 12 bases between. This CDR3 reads CASSTEGRKPQHF. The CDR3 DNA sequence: TGTGCCAGTAGTACAGAGGGCAGGAAGCCCCAGCATTTT. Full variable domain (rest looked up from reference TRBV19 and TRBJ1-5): DGGITQSPKYLFRKEGQNVTLSCEQNLNHDAMYWYRQDPGQGLRLIYYSQIVNDFQKGDIAEGYSVSREKKESFPLTVTSAQKNPTAFYLCASSTEGRKPQHFGDGTRLSIL.

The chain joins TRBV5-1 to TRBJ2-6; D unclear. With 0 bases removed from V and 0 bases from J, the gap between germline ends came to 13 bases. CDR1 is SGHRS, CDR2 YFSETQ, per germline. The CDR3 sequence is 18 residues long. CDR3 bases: TGCGCCAGCAGCTTGGCCAGGTTCAATAACTCTGGGGCCAACGTCCTGACTTTC. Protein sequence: CASSLARFNNSGANVLTF.

CDR3 DNA: TGTGCCAGCAGTTTAGGTGGGGGCTCTGAAGCTTTCTTT. Translating it yields CASSLGGGSEAFF. V and J are TRBV27 and TRBJ1-1; a possible D gene is TRBD1 (6 bases). The ends were cut back, 2 bases at V and 6 bases at J, with 10 bases in the middle. The germline CDR1 and CDR2 sequences are MNHEY and SMNVEV (reference sequence). This CDR3 is 13 amino acids long.

The CDR3 protein is CASSVGGGTQYF. The CDR3, as DNA: TGTGCCAGCAGCGTAGGGGGGGGCACGCAGTATTTT. The chain links TRBV9 to TRBJ2-3; tentatively, D is TRBD2 (7 bases). V was pared by 0 bases and J by 9 bases, with 8 bases between. The CDR3 runs to 12 residues. The germline V gene encodes CDR1 SGDLS and CDR2 YYNGEE.

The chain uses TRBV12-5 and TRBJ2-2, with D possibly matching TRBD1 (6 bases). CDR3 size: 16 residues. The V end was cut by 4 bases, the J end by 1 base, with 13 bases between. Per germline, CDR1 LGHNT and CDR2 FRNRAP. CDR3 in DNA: TGTGCTAGTGGTTCGCCTTCAGGGGTGAACACCGGGGAGCTGTTTTTT. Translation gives CASGSPSGVNTGELFF.

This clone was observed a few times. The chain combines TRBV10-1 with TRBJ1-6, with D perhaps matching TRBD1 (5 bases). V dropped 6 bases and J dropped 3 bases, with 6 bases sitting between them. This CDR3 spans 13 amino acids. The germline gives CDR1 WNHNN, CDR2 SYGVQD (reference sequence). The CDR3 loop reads CASRTVYNSPLHF. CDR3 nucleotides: TGCGCCAGCAGGACAGTCTATAATTCACCCCTCCACTTT.

CDR3 amino acids: CASRYAGGPADTQYF. The CDR3 region has the DNA TGTGCCAGCAGGTACGCGGGGGGGCCTGCAGATACGCAGTATTTT. The rearrangement joins TRBV27 to TRBJ2-3; 9 nucleotides match TRBD2. From germline, CDR1 is MNHEY and CDR2 SMNVEV (reference sequence). This CDR3 spans 15 amino acids. V dropped 6 bases and J dropped 4; count of bases not matched to a gene: 8.

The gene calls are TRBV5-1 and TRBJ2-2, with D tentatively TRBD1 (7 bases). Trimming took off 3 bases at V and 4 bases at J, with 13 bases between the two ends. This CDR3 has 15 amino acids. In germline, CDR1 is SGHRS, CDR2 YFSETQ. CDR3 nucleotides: TGCGCCAGCAGCTCCCAGGGGGGAGGCACCGGGGAGCTGTTTTTT. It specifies CASSSQGGGTGELFF.

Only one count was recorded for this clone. In DNA form, the CDR3 reads TGTGCCAGCAGCCAATCAGGGTCAATCTATGGCTACACCTTC. Its protein is CASSQSGSIYGYTF. This chain joins TRBV6-5 and TRBJ1-2, with a tentative D call TRBD1 (5 bases). The CDR3 totals 14 residues. In germline, CDR1 is MNHEY, CDR2 SVGAGI. Between the trimmed V and J ends, which lost 6 bases and 4 bases, there was a span of 15 bases.

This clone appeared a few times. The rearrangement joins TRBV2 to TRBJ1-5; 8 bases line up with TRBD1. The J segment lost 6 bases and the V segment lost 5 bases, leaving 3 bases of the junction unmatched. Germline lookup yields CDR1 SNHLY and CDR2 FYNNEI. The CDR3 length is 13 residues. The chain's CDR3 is CASSRQGFQPQHF. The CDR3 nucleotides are TGTGCCAGCAGTCGACAGGGGTTTCAGCCCCAGCATTTT.

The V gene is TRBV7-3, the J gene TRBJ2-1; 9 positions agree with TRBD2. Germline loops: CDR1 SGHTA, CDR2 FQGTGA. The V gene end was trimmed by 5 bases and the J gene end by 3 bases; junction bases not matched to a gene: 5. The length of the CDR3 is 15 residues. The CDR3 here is CASSPQREDYNEQFF. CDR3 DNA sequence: TGTGCCAGCAGCCCGCAGCGGGAGGACTACAATGAGCAGTTCTTC.

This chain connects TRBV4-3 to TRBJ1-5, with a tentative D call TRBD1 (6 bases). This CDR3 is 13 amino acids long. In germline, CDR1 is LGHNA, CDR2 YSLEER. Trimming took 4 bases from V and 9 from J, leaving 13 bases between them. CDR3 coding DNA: TGCGCCAGCAGCCCAGGGGAGGGGGGGCCCCAGCATTTT. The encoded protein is CASSPGEGGPQHF.

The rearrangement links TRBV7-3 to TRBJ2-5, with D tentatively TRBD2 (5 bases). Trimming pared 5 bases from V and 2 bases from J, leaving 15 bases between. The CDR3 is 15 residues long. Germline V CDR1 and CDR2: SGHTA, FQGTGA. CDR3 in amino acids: CASSLRKGGQETQYF. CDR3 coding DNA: TGTGCCAGCAGCCTCCGTAAAGGCGGGCAAGAGACCCAGTACTTC. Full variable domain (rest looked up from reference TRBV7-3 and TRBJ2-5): GAGVSQTPSNKVTEKGKYVELRCDPISGHTALYWYRQSLGQGPEFLIYFQGTGAADDSGLPNDRFFAVRPEGSVSTLKIQRTERGDSAVYLCASSLRKGGQETQYFGPGTRLLVL.

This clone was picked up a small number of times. The CDR3 loop reads CASSPLAGGGNEQFF. CDR3 in DNA: TGTGCCAGCTCACCTCTAGCGGGAGGGGGTAATGAGCAGTTCTTC. V is TRBV18 and J is TRBJ2-1; 12 bases align to TRBD2. The length of the CDR3 is 15 residues. The V and J ends lost 3 bases and 7 bases, in that order; junction bases with no gene match: 4. The germline V gene has CDR1 KGHSH and CDR2 LQKENI.

The CDR3 region is CASSQGGANEQFF. CDR3 sequence (DNA): TGCGCCAGCAGCCAAGGTGGGGCGAATGAGCAGTTCTTC. This chain links TRBV4-1 with TRBJ2-1; D might be TRBD1 (5 bases). V was clipped by 1 base and J by 7 bases, with 8 bases between them. The CDR3 loop spans 13 amino acids. Germline CDR1 MGHRA, CDR2 YSYEKL.

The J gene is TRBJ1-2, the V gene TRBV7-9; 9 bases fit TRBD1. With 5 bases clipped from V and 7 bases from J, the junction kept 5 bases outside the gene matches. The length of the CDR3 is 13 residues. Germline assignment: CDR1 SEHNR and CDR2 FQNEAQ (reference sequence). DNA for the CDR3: TGTGCCAGCAGCCCCACAGGGGGCACTGGCTACACCTTC. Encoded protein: CASSPTGGTGYTF.

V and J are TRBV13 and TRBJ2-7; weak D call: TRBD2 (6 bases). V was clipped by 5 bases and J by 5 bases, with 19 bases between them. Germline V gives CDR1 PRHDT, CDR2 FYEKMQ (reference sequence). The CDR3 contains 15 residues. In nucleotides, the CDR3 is TGTGCCAGCAGCGCCGGGACTTCCTTCGAGGACGAGCAGTACTTC. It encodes CASSAGTSFEDEQYF.

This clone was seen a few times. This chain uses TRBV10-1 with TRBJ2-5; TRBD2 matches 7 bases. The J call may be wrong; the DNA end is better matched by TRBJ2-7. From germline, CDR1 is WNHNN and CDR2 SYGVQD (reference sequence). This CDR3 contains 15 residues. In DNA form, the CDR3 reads TGCGCCAACCTAAGACTAGCTTCGGGCTCCTACGAGCAGTACTTC. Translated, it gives CANLRLASGSYEQYF.

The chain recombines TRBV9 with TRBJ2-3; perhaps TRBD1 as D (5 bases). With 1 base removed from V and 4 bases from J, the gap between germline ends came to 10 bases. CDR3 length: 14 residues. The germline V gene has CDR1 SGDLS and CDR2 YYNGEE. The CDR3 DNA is TGTGCCAGCAGCGTATCCCACAGGTCAGATACGCAGTATTTT. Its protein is CASSVSHRSDTQYF.

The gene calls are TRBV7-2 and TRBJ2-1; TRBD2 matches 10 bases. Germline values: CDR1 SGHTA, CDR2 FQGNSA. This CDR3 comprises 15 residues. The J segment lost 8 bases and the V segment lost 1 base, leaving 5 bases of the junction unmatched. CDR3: CASSLVSLAGYEQFF. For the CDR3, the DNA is TGTGCCAGCAGCTTAGTTTCACTAGCGGGATATGAGCAGTTCTTC.

The CDR3 here is CASSSKGLSYEQYF. The CDR3 DNA follows: TGTGCCAGCAGCTCCAAGGGACTCTCCTACGAGCAGTACTTC. V and J are TRBV7-9 and TRBJ2-7; D is perhaps TRBD2 (6 bases). Trimming removed 4 bases at V and 0 bases at J, with 10 bases between. This CDR3 is built from 14 residues. Germline V lookup: CDR1 SEHNR, CDR2 FQNEAQ (reference sequence).

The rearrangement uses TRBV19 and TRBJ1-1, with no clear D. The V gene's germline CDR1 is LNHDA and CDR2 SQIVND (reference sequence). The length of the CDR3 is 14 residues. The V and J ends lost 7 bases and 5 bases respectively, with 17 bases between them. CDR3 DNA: TGTGCCAGTAATATGAGAATGGGAGGGACTGAAGCTTTCTTT. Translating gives CASNMRMGGTEAFF.

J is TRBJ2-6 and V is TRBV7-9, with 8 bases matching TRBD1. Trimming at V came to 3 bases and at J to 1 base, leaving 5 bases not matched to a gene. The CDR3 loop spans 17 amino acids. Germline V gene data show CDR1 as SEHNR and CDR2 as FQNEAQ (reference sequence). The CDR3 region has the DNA TGTGCCAGCAGCTTCGTGACAGGGGAGTCTGGGGCCAACGTCCTGACTTTC. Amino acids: CASSFVTGESGANVLTF.

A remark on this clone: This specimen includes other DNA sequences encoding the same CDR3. CDR3 sequence: CASRPHRALTYGYTF. CDR3 sequence (DNA): TGTGCCAGCAGGCCCCACAGGGCCCTCACCTATGGCTACACCTTC. The chain combines TRBV5-8 with TRBJ1-2; D is possibly TRBD1 (6 bases). This CDR3 has 15 residues. The V end lost 5 bases, the J end lost 4 bases, and 18 bases lay between the germline ends. Germline assignment: CDR1 SGHTS and CDR2 YDEGEE.

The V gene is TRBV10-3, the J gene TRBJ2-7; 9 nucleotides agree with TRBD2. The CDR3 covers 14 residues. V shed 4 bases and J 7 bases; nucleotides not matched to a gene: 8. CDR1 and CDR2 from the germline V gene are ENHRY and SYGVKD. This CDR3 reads CAISGGGRVGEQYF. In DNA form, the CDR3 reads TGTGCCATCAGTGGGGGCGGGAGGGTAGGGGAGCAGTACTTC.

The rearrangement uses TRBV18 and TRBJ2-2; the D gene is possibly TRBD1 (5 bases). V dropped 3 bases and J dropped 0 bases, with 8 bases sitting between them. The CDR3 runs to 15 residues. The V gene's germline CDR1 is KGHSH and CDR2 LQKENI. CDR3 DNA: TGTGCCAGCTCACCCTGGGGCGCGAACACCGGGGAGCTGTTTTTT. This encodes CASSPWGANTGELFF.

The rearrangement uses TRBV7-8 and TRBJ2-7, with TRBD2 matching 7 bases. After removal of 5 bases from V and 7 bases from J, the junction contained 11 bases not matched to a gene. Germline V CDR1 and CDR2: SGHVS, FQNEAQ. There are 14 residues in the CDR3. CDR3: CASSPAGVGGEQYF. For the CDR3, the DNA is TGTGCCAGCAGCCCGGCGGGGGTCGGAGGTGAGCAGTACTTC.

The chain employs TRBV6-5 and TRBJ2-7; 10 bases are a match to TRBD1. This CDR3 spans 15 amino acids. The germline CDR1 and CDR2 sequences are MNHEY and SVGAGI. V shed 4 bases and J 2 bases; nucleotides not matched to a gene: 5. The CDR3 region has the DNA TGTGCCAGCAGTTTACCGGGACAGGGGACCTACGAGCAGTACTTC. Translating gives CASSLPGQGTYEQYF.